One TCR beta chain is described in this entry. The data stem from a study of cytomegalovirus exposure and HLA in healthy donors. With 60 Vbeta and 13 Jbeta primers, the PCR was carried out. Produced via immunoSEQ multiplex PCR; TCRdb's table is partial and in-frame only. This sample carries about 230,000 clones, about 83% of them seen once, and the ten largest clones take 1.3%. Per the germline V gene, CDR1 is SNHLY and CDR2 is FYNNEI. This CDR3 spans 13 amino acids. J gave up 8 bases and V 9 bases, and 7 bases lay outside the gene matches. This TCR came from a human donor in good health. The chain carries TRBV2 and TRBJ2-1, with 10 positions matching TRBD2. Sequenced material: PBMCs. DNA for the CDR3: TGTGCCAGTAGTCTAGCGGGAGATGATGAGCAGTTCTTC. Its translation: CASSLAGDDEQFF.